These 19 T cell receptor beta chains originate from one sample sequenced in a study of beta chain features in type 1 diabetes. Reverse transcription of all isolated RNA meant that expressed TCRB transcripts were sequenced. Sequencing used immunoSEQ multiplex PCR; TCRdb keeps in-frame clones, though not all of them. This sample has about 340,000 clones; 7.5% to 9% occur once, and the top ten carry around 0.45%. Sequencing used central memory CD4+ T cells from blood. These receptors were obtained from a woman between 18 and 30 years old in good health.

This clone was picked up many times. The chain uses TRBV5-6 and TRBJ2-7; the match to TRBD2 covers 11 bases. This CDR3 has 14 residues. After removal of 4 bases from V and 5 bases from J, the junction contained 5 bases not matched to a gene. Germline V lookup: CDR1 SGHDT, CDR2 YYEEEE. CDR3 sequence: CASSGTSGSHEQYF. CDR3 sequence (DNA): TGTGCCAGCAGCGGAACTAGCGGGAGCCACGAGCAGTACTTC.

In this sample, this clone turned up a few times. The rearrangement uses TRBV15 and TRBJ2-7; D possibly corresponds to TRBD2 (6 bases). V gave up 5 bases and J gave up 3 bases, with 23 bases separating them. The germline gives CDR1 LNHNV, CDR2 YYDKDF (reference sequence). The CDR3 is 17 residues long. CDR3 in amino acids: CATSPNLGGMEIYEQYF. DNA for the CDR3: TGTGCCACCAGCCCTAACCTGGGAGGTATGGAGATCTACGAGCAGTACTTC.

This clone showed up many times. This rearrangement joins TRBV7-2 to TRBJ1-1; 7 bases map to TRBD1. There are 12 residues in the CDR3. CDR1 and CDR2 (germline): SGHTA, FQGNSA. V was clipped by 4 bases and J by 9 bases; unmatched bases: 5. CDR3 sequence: CASSYWGQKAFF. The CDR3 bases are TGTGCCAGCAGCTACTGGGGACAGAAAGCTTTCTTT.

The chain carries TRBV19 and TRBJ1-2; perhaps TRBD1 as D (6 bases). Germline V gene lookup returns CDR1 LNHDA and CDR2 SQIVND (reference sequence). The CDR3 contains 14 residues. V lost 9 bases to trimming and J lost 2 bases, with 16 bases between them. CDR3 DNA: TGTGCCAGCAACGATCACAGGGCCAACTATGGCTACACCTTC. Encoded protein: CASNDHRANYGYTF.

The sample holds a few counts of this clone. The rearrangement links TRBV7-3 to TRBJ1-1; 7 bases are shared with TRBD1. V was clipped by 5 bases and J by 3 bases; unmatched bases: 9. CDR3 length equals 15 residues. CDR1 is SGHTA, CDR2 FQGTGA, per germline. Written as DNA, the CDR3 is TGTGCCAGCAGCCCTACAGGGGCTCGCGACACTGAAGCTTTCTTT. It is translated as CASSPTGARDTEAFF.

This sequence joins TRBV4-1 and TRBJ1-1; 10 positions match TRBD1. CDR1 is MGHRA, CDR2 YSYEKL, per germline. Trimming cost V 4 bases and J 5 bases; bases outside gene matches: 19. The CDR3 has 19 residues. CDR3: CASSRRQGANPRTGTEAFF. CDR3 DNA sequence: TGCGCCAGCAGCCGTCGACAGGGGGCCAATCCCCGAACAGGGACTGAAGCTTTCTTT.

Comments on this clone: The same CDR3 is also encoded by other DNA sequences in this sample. CDR3 nucleotide sequence: TGTGCCAGTAGTCCGAGGGACAGTCGGGGCTATGGCTACACCTTC. Protein: CASSPRDSRGYGYTF. The chain employs TRBV19 and TRBJ1-2, with 7 bases fitting TRBD1. Germline values: CDR1 LNHDA, CDR2 SQIVND (reference sequence). Trimming took 5 bases from V and 4 from J; bases not matched to a gene: 10. The CDR3 totals 15 residues.

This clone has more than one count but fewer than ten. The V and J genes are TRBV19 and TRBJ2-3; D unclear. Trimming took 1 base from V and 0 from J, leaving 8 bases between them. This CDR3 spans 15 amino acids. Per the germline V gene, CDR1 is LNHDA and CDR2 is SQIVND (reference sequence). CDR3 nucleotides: TGTGCCAGTAGTATAGGCGCCGCTAGCACAGATACGCAGTATTTT. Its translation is CASSIGAASTDTQYF.

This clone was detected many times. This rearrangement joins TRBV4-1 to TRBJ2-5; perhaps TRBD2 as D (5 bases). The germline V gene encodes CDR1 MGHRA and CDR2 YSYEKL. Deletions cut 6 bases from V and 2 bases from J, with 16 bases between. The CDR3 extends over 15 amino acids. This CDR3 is CASRDTHGNQETQYF. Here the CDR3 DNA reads TGCGCCAGCAGAGATACCCACGGGAATCAAGAGACCCAGTACTTC.

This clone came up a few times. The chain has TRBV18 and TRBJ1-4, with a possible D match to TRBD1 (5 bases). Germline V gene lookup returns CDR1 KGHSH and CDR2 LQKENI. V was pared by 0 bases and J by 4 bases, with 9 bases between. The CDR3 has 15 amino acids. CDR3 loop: CASSPPGAYNEKLFF. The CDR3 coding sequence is TGTGCCAGCTCACCACCAGGGGCATATAATGAAAAACTGTTTTTT. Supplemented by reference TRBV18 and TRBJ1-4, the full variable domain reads NAGVMQNPRHLVRRRGQEARLRCSPMKGHSHVYWYRQLPEEGLKFMVYLQKENIIDESGMPKERFSAEFPKEGPSILRIQQVVRGDSAAYFCASSPPGAYNEKLFFGSGTQLSVL.

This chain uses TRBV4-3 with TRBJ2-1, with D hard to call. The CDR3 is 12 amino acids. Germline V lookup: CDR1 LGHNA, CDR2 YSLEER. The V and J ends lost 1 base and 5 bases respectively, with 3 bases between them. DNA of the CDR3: TGCGCCAGCAGCCAAGTTCACAATGAGCAGTTCTTC. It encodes CASSQVHNEQFF.

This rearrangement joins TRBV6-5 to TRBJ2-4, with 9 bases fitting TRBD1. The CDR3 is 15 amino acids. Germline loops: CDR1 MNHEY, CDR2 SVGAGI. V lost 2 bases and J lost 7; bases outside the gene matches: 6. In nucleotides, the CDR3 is TGTGCCAGCAGTTACCCGCCCGGACAGGGGAACATTCAGTACTTC. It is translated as CASSYPPGQGNIQYF.

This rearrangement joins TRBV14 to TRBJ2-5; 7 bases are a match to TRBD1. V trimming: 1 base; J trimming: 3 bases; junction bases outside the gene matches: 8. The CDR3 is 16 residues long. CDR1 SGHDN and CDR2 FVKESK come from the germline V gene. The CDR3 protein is CASSQVRGRSEETQYF. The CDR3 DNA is TGTGCCAGCAGCCAAGTAAGGGGGCGATCGGAAGAGACCCAGTACTTC.

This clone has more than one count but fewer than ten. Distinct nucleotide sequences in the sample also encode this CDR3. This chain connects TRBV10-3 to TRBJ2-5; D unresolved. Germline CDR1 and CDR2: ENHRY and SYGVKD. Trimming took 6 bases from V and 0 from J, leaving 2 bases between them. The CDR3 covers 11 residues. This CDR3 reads CAIRDQETQYF. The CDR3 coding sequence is TGTGCCATCAGGGACCAAGAGACCCAGTACTTC.

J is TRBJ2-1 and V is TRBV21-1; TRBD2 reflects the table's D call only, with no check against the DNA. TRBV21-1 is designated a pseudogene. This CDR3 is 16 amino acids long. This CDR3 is CASSTHSGTSTNEQFF. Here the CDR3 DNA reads TGTGCCAGCAGCACTCACTCCGGGACTAGCACGAATGAGCAGTTCTTC.

The CDR3 is CASSFRASNTGELFF. CDR3 nucleotide sequence: TGTGCCAGCAGCTTCCGGGCTTCGAACACCGGGGAGCTGTTTTTT. The chain couples TRBV7-2 to TRBJ2-2; no clear D gene. The CDR3 length is 15 residues. Germline V gene sequence: CDR1 SGHTA, CDR2 FQGNSA. V lost 3 bases to trimming and J lost 0 bases, with 8 bases between them. The complete variable domain, with remaining parts taken from reference TRBV7-2 and TRBJ2-2, reads GAGVSQSPSNKVTEKGKDVELRCDPISGHTALYWYRQSLGQGLEFLIYFQGNSAPDKSGLPSDRFSAERTGGSVSTLTIQRTQQEDSAVYLCASSFRASNTGELFFGEGSRLTVL.

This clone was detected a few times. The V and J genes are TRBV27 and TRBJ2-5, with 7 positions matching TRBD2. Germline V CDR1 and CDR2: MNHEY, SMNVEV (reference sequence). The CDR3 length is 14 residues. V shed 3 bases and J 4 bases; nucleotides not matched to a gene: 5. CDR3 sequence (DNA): TGTGCCAGCAGTTTTTTGAGGGAGGGAGAGACCCAGTACTTC. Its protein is CASSFLREGETQYF.

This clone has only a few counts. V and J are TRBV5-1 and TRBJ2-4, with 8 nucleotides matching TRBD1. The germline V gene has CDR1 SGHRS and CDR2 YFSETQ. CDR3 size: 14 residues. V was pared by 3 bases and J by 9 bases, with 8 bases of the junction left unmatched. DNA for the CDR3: TGCGCCAGCAGCTCCGGGGAACAGGGGGTCATTCAGTACTTC. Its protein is CASSSGEQGVIQYF.

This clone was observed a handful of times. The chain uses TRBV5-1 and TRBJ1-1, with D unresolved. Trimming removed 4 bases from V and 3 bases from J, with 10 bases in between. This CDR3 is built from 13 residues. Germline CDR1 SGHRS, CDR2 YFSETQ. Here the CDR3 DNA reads TGCGCCAGCAGCCCAACCGCTTACACTGAAGCTTTCTTT. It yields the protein CASSPTAYTEAFF.